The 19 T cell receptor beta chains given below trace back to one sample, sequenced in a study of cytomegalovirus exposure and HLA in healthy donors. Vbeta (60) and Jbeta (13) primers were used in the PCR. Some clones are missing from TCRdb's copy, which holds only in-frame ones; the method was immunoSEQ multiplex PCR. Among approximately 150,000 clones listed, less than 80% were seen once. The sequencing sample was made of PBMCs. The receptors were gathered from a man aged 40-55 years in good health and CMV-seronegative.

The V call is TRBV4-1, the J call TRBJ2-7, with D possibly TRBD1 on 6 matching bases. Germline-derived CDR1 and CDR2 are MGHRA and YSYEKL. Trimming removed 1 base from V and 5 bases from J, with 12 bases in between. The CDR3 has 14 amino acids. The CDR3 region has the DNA TGCGCCAGCAGCCAAGTTTTCCCAGGGGACGAGCAGTACTTC. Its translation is CASSQVFPGDEQYF.

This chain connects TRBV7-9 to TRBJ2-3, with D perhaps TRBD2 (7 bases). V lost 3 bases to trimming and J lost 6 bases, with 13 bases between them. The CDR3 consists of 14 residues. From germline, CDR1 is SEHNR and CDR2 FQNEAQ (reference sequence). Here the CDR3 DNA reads TGTGCCAGCAGCTTGGGGGGGCCGGGGGATACGCAGTATTTT. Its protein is CASSLGGPGDTQYF.

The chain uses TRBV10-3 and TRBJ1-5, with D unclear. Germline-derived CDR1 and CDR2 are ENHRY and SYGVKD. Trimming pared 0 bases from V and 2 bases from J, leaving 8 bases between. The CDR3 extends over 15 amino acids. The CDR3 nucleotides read TGTGCCATCAGTGAGTCCGGAGGGCGCAATCAGCCCCAGCATTTT. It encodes CAISESGGRNQPQHF.

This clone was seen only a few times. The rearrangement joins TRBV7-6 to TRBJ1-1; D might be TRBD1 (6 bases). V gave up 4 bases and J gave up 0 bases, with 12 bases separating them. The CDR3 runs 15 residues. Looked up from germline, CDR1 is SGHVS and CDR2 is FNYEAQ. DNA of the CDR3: TGTGCCAGCAGCTCCCAGGGGATTATGAACACTGAAGCTTTCTTT. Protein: CASSSQGIMNTEAFF.

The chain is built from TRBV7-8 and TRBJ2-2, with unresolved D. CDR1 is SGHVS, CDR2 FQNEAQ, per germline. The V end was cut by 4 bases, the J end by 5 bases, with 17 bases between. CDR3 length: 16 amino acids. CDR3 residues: CASSSPSRLKTGELFF. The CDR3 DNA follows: TGTGCCAGCAGCTCACCTAGTAGGTTGAAAACCGGGGAGCTGTTTTTT.

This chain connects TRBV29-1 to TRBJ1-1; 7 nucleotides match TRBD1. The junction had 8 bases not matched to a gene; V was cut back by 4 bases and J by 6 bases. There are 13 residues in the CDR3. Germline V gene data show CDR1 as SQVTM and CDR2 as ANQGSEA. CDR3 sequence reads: CSVAFGQGAEAFF. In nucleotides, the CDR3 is TGCAGCGTTGCGTTTGGTCAGGGGGCTGAAGCTTTCTTT.

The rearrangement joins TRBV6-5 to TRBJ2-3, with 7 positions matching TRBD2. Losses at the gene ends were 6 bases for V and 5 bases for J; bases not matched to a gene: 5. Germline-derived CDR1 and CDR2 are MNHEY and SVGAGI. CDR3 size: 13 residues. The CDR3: CASSRTSLDTQYF. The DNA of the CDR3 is TGTGCCAGCAGCCGGACTAGTTTAGATACGCAGTATTTT.

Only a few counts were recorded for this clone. CDR3 sequence: CASSLMDRYTEAFF. The CDR3 coding sequence is TGTGCCAGCTCCCTCATGGACAGATACACTGAAGCTTTCTTT. This rearrangement joins TRBV18 to TRBJ1-1; possible D gene TRBD1, 6 bases. V lost 6 bases and J 3 bases, leaving 14 bases between the germline ends. The CDR3 covers 14 residues. Germline V lookup: CDR1 KGHSH, CDR2 LQKENI. Using reference TRBV18 and TRBJ1-1 for the parts outside the CDR3, the full variable domain is NAGVMQNPRHLVRRRGQEARLRCSPMKGHSHVYWYRQLPEEGLKFMVYLQKENIIDESGMPKERFSAEFPKEGPSILRIQQVVRGDSAAYFCASSLMDRYTEAFFGQGTRLTVV.

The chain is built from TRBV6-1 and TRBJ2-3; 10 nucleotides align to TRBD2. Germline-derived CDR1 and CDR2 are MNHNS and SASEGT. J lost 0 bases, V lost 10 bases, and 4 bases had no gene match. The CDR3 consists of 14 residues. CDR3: CATLLAGSTDTQYF. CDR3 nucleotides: TGTGCCACCCTACTAGCGGGGAGCACAGATACGCAGTATTTT.

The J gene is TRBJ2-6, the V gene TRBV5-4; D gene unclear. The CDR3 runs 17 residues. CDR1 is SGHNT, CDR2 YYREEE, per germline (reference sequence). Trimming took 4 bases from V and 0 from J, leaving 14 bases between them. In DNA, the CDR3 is TGTGCCAGCAGCCCCCAACACACGTCCTCTGGGGCCAACGTCCTGACTTTC. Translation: CASSPQHTSSGANVLTF.

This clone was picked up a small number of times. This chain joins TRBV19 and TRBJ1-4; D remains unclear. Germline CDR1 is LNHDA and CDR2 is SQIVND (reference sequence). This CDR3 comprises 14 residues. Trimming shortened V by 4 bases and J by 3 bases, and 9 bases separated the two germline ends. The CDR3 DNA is TGTGCCAGTAGTAGGCGGGAAGCTAATGAAAAACTGTTTTTT. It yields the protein CASSRREANEKLFF.

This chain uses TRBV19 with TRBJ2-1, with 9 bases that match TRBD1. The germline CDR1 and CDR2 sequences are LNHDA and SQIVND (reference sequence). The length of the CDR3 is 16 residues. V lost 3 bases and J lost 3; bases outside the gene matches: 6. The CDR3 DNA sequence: TGTGCCAGTAGTATTGGGACAGGGTTTGACTACAATGAGCAGTTCTTC. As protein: CASSIGTGFDYNEQFF.

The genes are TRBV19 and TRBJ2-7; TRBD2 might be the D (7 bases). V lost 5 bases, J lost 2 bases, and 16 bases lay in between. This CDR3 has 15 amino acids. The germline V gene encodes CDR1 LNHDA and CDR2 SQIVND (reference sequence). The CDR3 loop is CASSFSDSGTYEQYF. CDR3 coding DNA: TGTGCCAGTAGTTTCTCGGACAGCGGGACCTACGAGCAGTACTTC.

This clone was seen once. The CDR3 nucleotides are TGCGCCAGCAGCACGACAGGGAAGCAGCCCCAGCATTTT. Its translation is CASSTTGKQPQHF. The chain employs TRBV5-1 and TRBJ1-5; 7 bases align to TRBD1. V lost 4 bases to trimming and J lost 7 bases; unmatched junction nucleotides: 5. CDR1 is SGHRS and CDR2 is YFSETQ in the germline V gene. There are 13 residues in the CDR3.

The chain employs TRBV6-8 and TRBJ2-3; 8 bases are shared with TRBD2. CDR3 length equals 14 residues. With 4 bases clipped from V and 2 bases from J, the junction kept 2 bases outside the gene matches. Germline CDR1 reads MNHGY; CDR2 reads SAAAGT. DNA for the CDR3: TGTGCCAGCAGTTTCGGGGGGGACACAGATACGCAGTATTTT. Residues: CASSFGGDTDTQYF.

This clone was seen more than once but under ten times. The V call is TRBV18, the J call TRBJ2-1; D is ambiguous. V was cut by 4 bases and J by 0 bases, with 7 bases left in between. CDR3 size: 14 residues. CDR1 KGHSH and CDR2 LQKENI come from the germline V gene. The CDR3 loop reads CASSRSISYNEQFF. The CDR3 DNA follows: TGTGCCAGCTCACGTAGCATCTCCTACAATGAGCAGTTCTTC.

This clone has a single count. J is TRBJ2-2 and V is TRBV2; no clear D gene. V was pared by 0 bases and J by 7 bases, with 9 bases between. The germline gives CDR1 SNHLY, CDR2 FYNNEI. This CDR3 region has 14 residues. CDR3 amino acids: CASSEASSSGELFF. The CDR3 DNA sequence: TGTGCCAGCAGTGAAGCCAGCTCTAGCGGGGAGCTGTTTTTT.

The CDR3 DNA follows: TGTGCCAGCAGCTTAAATCCGGGGGATGAGCAGTTCTTC. It codes for CASSLNPGDEQFF. This chain connects TRBV7-3 to TRBJ2-1, with D perhaps matching TRBD2 (6 bases). V lost 1 base and J lost 8, with 9 bases in between. This CDR3 comprises 13 residues. Germline V lookup: CDR1 SGHTA, CDR2 FQGTGA.

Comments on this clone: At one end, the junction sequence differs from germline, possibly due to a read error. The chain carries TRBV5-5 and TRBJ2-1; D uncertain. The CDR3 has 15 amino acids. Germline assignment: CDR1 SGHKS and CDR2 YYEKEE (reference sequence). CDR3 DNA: TGTGCCAGCACCTTGGCCCAGGCAGCCATCAATGAGCAGTTCTTC. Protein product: CASTLAQAAINEQFF.